This TCR beta chain appears in the sequencing data of a study of T cell responses to AZD1222 COVID-19 vaccine. General study findings and limits: Only a handful of AZD1222 recipients, six or seven in all, had baseline seropositivity. Epitopes outside B.1.351 and B.1.1.7 mutated regions reportedly drew nearly half of spike TCRs.

As concerns this clone: Its antigen is still unknown.

The CDR3 runs 12 residues. CDR1 is SGDLS and CDR2 is YYNGEE in the germline V gene. Losses at the gene ends were 3 bases for V and 6 bases for J; bases not matched to a gene: 3. The data were produced by immunoSEQ multiplex PCR, yet TCRdb's version contains in-frame clones alone and is incomplete. Here the sample spans 90,000 to 110,000 clones, approximately 91% being singletons. This chain connects TRBV9 to TRBJ2-7; 7 bases are shared with TRBD1. The source was peripheral blood, collected on day 0 of AZD1222 vaccination. This TCR was recovered from an adult in good health. In DNA form, the CDR3 reads TGTGCCAGCAGCGGACAGGGAACCGAGCAGTACTTC. Translated, it gives CASSGQGTEQYF.